A selection of T cell receptor beta chains follows, all from one sample in a study of T cells after yellow fever vaccination. TCRdb passed the 5' RACE reads through MiXCR, listing each CDR3 protein once. Of approximately 510,000 distinct CDR3 sequences listed, 20% to 25% are singletons. The specimen comprised PBMCs, sampled approximately 20 days after the first yellow fever vaccination. The receptors derive from a man younger than 35 who received the YFV17D yellow fever vaccine. Both conserved end residues are part of each CDR3. Fields, in order: D gene, clone size, V gene, J gene, CDR3 DNA, CDR3 protein. A D gene is named only where the DNA matches it firmly. Clone size is shown for a subset of rows, as once, few, many or a class of expanded clone.

-,-,TRBV27,TRBJ1-4,TGTGCCGCCGGTGGCTATGAAAAACTGTTTTTT,CAAGGYEKLFF
TRBD1,many,TRBV7-9,TRBJ2-3,TGTGCCAGCAGCGAAACAGGGGCGGGCTTGGATACGCAGTATTTT,CASSETGAGLDTQYF
-,-,TRBV6-1,TRBJ1-2,TGTGCCAGCAGCCTAGGGGGGGCGCGTGGCTACACCTTC,CASSLGGARGYTF
-,many,TRBV6-5,TRBJ2-2,TGTGCCAGCAGTTATGGGGGGACGGGGGAGCTGTTTTTT,CASSYGGTGELFF
TRBD1,few,TRBV7-2,TRBJ1-3,TGTGCCAGCAGCTTAGTGTCAGGGGGCTCTGGAAACACCATATATTTT,CASSLVSGGSGNTIYF
-,-,TRBV7-2,TRBJ1-4,TGTGCCAGCAGCCTCCTCGGGACCTGGGAGGAAAAACTGTTTTTT,CASSLLGTWEEKLFF
-,-,TRBV14,TRBJ2-7,TGTGCCAGCAGCCAAAACCCGTACGAGCAGTACTTC,CASSQNPYEQYF
TRBD2,-,TRBV10-3,TRBJ2-3,TGTGCCATCAGCCGCGGGGGGGATAGCACAGATACGCAGTATTTT,CAISRGGDSTDTQYF
TRBD1,-,TRBV20-1,TRBJ1-2,TGCAGTGCTAGCCGGGACAGGGGAGGGTATGGCTACACCTTC,CSASRDRGGYGYTF
-,-,TRBV9,TRBJ2-2,TGTGCCAGCAGCGTCTTTCATACGAACACCGGGGAGCTGTTTTTT,CASSVFHTNTGELFF
-,-,TRBV29-1,TRBJ2-5,TGCAGCGTAGACGGGGGGCGCCTAGAAGAGACCCAGTACTTC,CSVDGGRLEETQYF
-,few,TRBV20-1,TRBJ2-6,TGCAGTGCTCCTACTAGGTCTGGGGCCAACGTCCTGACTTTC,CSAPTRSGANVLTF
-,many,TRBV12-3/TRBV12-4,TRBJ2-1,TGTGCCAGCAGCTCTCACGGGGGAGCGGACTCCTACAATGAGCAGTTCTTC,CASSSHGGADSYNEQFF
-,few,TRBV6-1,TRBJ1-2,TGTGCCAGCAGACGAGGGATTTTCCAGGGCTATGGCTACACCTTC,CASRRGIFQGYGYTF
-,-,TRBV12-3/TRBV12-4,TRBJ2-2,TGTGCCAGCAGTTTACAGTCCAACACCGGGGAGCTGTTTTTT,CASSLQSNTGELFF
-,-,TRBV15,TRBJ1-2,TGTGCCACCAGCAGAGTGTTGGGGGCAAAAGGCTACACCTTC,CATSRVLGAKGYTF
TRBD1,few,TRBV7-2,TRBJ1-4,TGTGCCAGCAGCTTCGGGACAGTTGCAACTAATGAAAAACTGTTTTTT,CASSFGTVATNEKLFF
TRBD2,few,TRBV20-1,TRBJ2-2,TGCAGTGCTATAGTAGCGGGGGGGCTGACCGGGGAGCTGTTTTTT,CSAIVAGGLTGELFF
-,few,TRBV28,TRBJ1-3,TGTGCCAGCAGTCCCTCTACAGGGTTCCGTTACTCTGGAAACACCATATATTTT,CASSPSTGFRYSGNTIYF
-,few,TRBV24-1,TRBJ2-2,TGTGCCACCAGTGATTTGCGGACAACGAACACCGGGGAGCTGTTTTTT,CATSDLRTTNTGELFF
-,few,TRBV5-1,TRBJ2-1,TGCGCCAGCAGCTTGGTAGCGTACGCTGAGCAGTTCTTC,CASSLVAYAEQFF
-,-,TRBV20-1,TRBJ1-6,TGCAGTGCTAGAGACCCCGCGAGGGGGGTTTATAATTCACCCCTCCACTTT,CSARDPARGVYNSPLHF
TRBD2,-,TRBV18,TRBJ2-1,TGTGCCAGCTCACGGGCTAGCGGTTACAATGAGCAGTTCTTC,CASSRASGYNEQFF